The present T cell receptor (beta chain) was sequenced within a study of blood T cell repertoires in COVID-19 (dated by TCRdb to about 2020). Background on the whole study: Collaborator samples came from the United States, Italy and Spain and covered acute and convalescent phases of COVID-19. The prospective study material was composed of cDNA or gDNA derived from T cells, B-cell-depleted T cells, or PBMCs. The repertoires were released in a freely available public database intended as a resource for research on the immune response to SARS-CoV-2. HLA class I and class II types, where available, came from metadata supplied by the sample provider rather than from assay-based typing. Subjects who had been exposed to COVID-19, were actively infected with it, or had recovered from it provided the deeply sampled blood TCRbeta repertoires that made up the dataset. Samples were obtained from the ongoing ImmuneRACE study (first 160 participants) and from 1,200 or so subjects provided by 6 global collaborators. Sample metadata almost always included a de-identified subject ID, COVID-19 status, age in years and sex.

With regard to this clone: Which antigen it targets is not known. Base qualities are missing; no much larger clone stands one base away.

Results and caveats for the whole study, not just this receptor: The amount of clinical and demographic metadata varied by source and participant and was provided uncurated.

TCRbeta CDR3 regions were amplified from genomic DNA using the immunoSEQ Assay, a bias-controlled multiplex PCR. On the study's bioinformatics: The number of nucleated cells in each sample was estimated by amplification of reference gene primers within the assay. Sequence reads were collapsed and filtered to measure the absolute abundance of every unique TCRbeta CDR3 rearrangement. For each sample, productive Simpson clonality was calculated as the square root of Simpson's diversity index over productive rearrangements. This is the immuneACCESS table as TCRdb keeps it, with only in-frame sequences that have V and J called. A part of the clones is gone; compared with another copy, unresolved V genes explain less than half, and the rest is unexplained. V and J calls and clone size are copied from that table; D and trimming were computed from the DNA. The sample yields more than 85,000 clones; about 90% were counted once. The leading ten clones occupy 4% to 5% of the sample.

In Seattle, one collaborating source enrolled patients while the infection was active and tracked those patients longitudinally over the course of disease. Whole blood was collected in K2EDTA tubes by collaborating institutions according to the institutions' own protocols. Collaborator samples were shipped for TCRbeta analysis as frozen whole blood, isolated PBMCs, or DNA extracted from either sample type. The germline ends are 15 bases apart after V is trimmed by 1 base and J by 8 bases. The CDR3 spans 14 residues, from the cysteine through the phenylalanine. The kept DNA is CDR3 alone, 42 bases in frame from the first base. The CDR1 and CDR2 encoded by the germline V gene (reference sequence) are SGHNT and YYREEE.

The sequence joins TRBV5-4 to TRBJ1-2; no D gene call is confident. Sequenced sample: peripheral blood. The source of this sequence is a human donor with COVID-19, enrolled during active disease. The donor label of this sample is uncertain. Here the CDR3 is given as CASSLTGSFGGYTF. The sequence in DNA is TGTGCCAGCAGCTTGACCGGTAGCTTCGGGGGCTACACCTTC.